This TCR beta chain was recovered during a study of cytomegalovirus exposure and HLA in healthy donors. Study results and caveats: Productive status was seen about 87% or about 30% of the time for most TCR beta V segments in an earlier analysis. The authors enumerated over 150 TCR beta chains as linked to cytomegalovirus.

This clone was recorded only once. Antigen unknown. Germline values: CDR1 SNHLY, CDR2 FYNNEI. V trimming: 6 bases; J trimming: 7 bases; junction bases outside the gene matches: 9. The length of the CDR3 is 15 residues. The PCR made use of 60 Vbeta and 13 Jbeta primers. TCRdb's table, derived via immunoSEQ multiplex PCR, lists solely in-frame clones and lacks some. Of around 140,000 clones in the sample, 77% were seen once. The receptor's source is a male donor in good health and CMV-seropositive. The chain combines TRBV2 with TRBJ2-2, with TRBD1 matching over 9 bases. Material for sequencing was PBMCs. The CDR3 sequence is CASRPGTGLGGELFF. The DNA of the CDR3 is TGTGCCAGCAGGCCCGGGACAGGGCTGGGCGGGGAGCTGTTTTTT.